These 30 T cell receptor beta chains were all obtained from the same sample, sequenced in a study of shared clonotypes between healthy human individuals. The naive CD8 fraction comprised CD45RO-negative cells positively selected for CCR7 and excluded terminally differentiated effector memory CD45RA+ cells. Clones were sequenced by immunoSEQ multiplex PCR, and TCRdb holds only the in-frame ones, with some missing. The table includes hundreds of thousands of clones, approximately 95% detected once. The sample consisted of naive CD8+ T cells sorted from blood. The source of these receptors is a woman aged 25 to 45 in good health.

This rearrangement joins TRBV28 to TRBJ2-1; 11 nucleotides align to TRBD2. The CDR3 is made up of 17 amino acids. Germline V lookup: CDR1 MDHEN, CDR2 SYDVKM. V lost 5 bases and J lost 2; bases outside the gene matches: 8. This chain's CDR3 is CASSPPLAGGPYNEQFF. CDR3 coding DNA: TGTGCCAGCAGTCCGCCCCTAGCGGGAGGCCCCTACAATGAGCAGTTCTTC.

J is TRBJ1-2 and V is TRBV27, with D tentatively TRBD1 (5 bases). Germline CDR1 is MNHEY and CDR2 is SMNVEV (reference sequence). V dropped 5 bases and J dropped 4 bases, with 11 bases sitting between them. The CDR3 is 13 residues long. The CDR3 region is CASSPGTRYGYTF. The CDR3 nucleotides are TGTGCCAGCAGTCCCGGGACCCGCTATGGCTACACCTTC.

This clone was seen only once. V is TRBV5-1 and J is TRBJ2-7; D not resolved. The V end was cut by 0 bases, the J end by 0 bases, with 13 bases between. The germline CDR1 and CDR2 sequences are SGHRS and YFSETQ. The CDR3 runs 16 residues. This CDR3 reads CASSLAVAESSYEQYF. CDR3 coding DNA: TGCGCCAGCAGCTTGGCCGTGGCTGAGAGCTCCTACGAGCAGTACTTC.

The chain combines TRBV30 with TRBJ2-7, with D perhaps TRBD1 (5 bases). The CDR3 extends over 12 amino acids. CDR1 and CDR2 (germline): GTSNPN, SVGIG (reference sequence). The germline V and J ends were trimmed by 2 bases and 5 bases, with 10 bases remaining between them. Here the CDR3 DNA reads TGTGCCTGGAGTAAAGGGGTTAACGAGCAGTACTTC. It codes for CAWSKGVNEQYF. Supplemented by reference TRBV30 and TRBJ2-7, the full variable domain reads SQTIHQWPATLVQPVGSPLSLECTVEGTSNPNLYWYRQAAGRGLQLLFYSVGIGQISSEVPQNLSASRPQDRQFILSSKKLLLSDSGFYLCAWSKGVNEQYFGPGTRLTVT.

The chain is built from TRBV6-5 and TRBJ2-3, with TRBD2 matching 9 bases. V trimming: 2 bases; J trimming: 2 bases; junction bases outside the gene matches: 5. Looked up from germline, CDR1 is MNHEY and CDR2 is SVGAGI. The CDR3 contains 16 residues. The DNA for the CDR3 is TGTGCCAGCAGTTACGGAAGCGGGGGGACCACAGATACGCAGTATTTT. Translation: CASSYGSGGTTDTQYF.

This sequence joins TRBV19 and TRBJ2-3; D is unclear. CDR1 is LNHDA, CDR2 SQIVND, per germline (reference sequence). V was pared by 7 bases and J by 0 bases, with 11 bases between. CDR3 size: 14 residues. The CDR3 here is CASKVIPSTDTQYF. The DNA for the CDR3 is TGTGCCAGTAAGGTCATACCTAGCACAGATACGCAGTATTTT.

The chain is built from TRBV27 and TRBJ1-5; 7 bases are a match to TRBD1. Germline V CDR1 and CDR2: MNHEY, SMNVEV (reference sequence). The CDR3 consists of 17 residues. The V gene end was trimmed by 6 bases and the J gene end by 1 base; junction bases not matched to a gene: 12. The CDR3 loop is CASRDTGARISNQPQHF. For the CDR3, the DNA is TGTGCCAGCAGAGATACAGGGGCGCGGATAAGCAATCAGCCCCAGCATTTT.

This chain joins TRBV10-3 and TRBJ1-2; 7 nucleotides line up with TRBD1. Germline V lookup: CDR1 ENHRY, CDR2 SYGVKD. The ends lost 2 bases at V and 5 bases at J; junction bases unmatched: 5. CDR3 size: 14 residues. The CDR3 DNA follows: TGTGCCATCAGTGAGGGGGACAGTTCTTATGGCTACACCTTC. Amino acids: CAISEGDSSYGYTF.

The V gene is TRBV7-8, the J gene TRBJ2-2; the D is unclear. The CDR3 is 15 residues long. Germline V gene data show CDR1 as SGHVS and CDR2 as FQNEAQ. The ends were cut back, 3 bases at V and 4 bases at J, with 12 bases in the middle. The CDR3 loop is CASSFYKASTGELFF. Here the CDR3 DNA reads TGTGCCAGCAGCTTTTACAAGGCGAGCACCGGGGAGCTGTTTTTT.

This clone was counted a single time. CDR3 sequence: CASSLAGTSYEQYF. The CDR3 DNA reads TGCGCCAGCAGCTTGGCCGGGACTAGCTACGAGCAGTACTTC. The gene calls are TRBV5-1 and TRBJ2-7; 8 bases align to TRBD2. Germline-derived CDR1 and CDR2 are SGHRS and YFSETQ. V trimming: 0 bases; J trimming: 3 bases; junction bases outside the gene matches: 2. The CDR3 extends over 14 amino acids. Based on the CDR3 plus reference TRBV5-1 and TRBJ2-7, the full variable domain is KAGVTQTPRYLIKTRGQQVTLSCSPISGHRSVSWYQQTPGQGLQFLFEYFSETQRNKGNFPGRFSGRQFSNSRSEMNVSTLELGDSALYLCASSLAGTSYEQYFGPGTRLTVT.

As concerns this clone: Other nucleotide sequences from this sample produce the same CDR3. The chain recombines TRBV6-5 with TRBJ2-7, with D possibly matching TRBD1 (6 bases). Germline assignment: CDR1 MNHEY and CDR2 SVGAGI. V lost 5 bases and J 2 bases, leaving 13 bases between the germline ends. This CDR3 contains 14 residues. CDR3 residues: CASSSGTSTYEQYF. The CDR3 DNA is TGTGCCAGCAGTAGTGGGACATCCACCTACGAGCAGTACTTC.

CDR3 nucleotides: TGTGCCAGCAGCTTACTAGCGGGAGTAGATGAGCAGTTCTTC. Its protein is CASSLLAGVDEQFF. J is TRBJ2-1 and V is TRBV5-6, with TRBD2 matching over 11 bases. In germline, CDR1 is SGHDT, CDR2 YYEEEE. J was trimmed by 8 bases and V by 2 bases; bases with no gene match: 3. The CDR3 is 14 residues long.

The chain links TRBV28 to TRBJ2-1, with D hard to call. Germline V gene lookup returns CDR1 MDHEN and CDR2 SYDVKM. Deletions cut 3 bases from V and 7 bases from J, with 16 bases between. The length of the CDR3 is 15 residues. The CDR3 DNA sequence: TGTGCCAGCAGTTTTGAGTCTCCCCGTTGGAATGAGCAGTTCTTC. It is translated as CASSFESPRWNEQFF.

This chain joins TRBV7-9 and TRBJ1-1; possibly TRBD1 for D (6 bases). Germline CDR1 and CDR2: SEHNR and FQNEAQ (reference sequence). Deletions cut 5 bases from V and 0 bases from J, with 19 bases between. CDR3 size: 17 residues. The DNA of the CDR3 is TGTGCCAGCAGCCACCCGACAGGATTTCATATGAACACTGAAGCTTTCTTT. This codes for CASSHPTGFHMNTEAFF.

CDR3 bases: TGTGCCAGCAGTTACGGAGTAGAATGGTATGAGCAGTTCTTC. It yields the protein CASSYGVEWYEQFF. J is TRBJ2-1 and V is TRBV6-5; D is unresolved. V was trimmed by 2 bases and J by 8 bases, leaving 13 bases between them. Germline CDR1 and CDR2: MNHEY and SVGAGI. This CDR3 comprises 14 residues.

Worth noting for this clone: Other DNA sequences in the sample encode the same CDR3. This chain joins TRBV2 and TRBJ2-7; 7 bases map to TRBD1. This CDR3 has 13 amino acids. J lost 0 bases, V lost 8 bases, and 4 bases had no gene match. Per germline, CDR1 SNHLY and CDR2 FYNNEI. The CDR3 DNA reads as TGTGCCAGCCGAGGGACAGCCTCCTACGAGCAGTACTTC. This encodes CASRGTASYEQYF.

The genes are TRBV27 and TRBJ2-3, with 7 bases identical to TRBD2. In germline, CDR1 is MNHEY, CDR2 SMNVEV (reference sequence). V lost 4 bases and J lost 3; bases outside the gene matches: 4. This CDR3 has 14 amino acids. The CDR3 DNA sequence: TGTGCCAGCAGTTCCCTAGCGGAAACAGATACGCAGTATTTT. Translated: CASSSLAETDTQYF.

The CDR3: CASTDIDTSNTGELFF. DNA of the CDR3: TGTGCCAGTACGGACATTGACACGTCGAACACCGGGGAGCTGTTTTTT. The gene calls are TRBV19 and TRBJ2-2; tentative D call: TRBD1 (5 bases). Germline assignment: CDR1 LNHDA and CDR2 SQIVND (reference sequence). V was trimmed by 7 bases and J by 0 bases, leaving 15 bases between them. This CDR3 region has 16 residues.

The V gene is TRBV30, the J gene TRBJ2-7; 12 bases are shared with TRBD2. The trim removed 3 bases at V and 3 bases at J, leaving 9 bases unmatched. The CDR3 sequence is 16 residues long. Germline CDR1 is GTSNPN and CDR2 is SVGIG (reference sequence). The CDR3: CAWSEGLAGTIYEQYF. Written as DNA, the CDR3 is TGTGCCTGGAGCGAGGGACTAGCGGGTACCATCTACGAGCAGTACTTC.

CDR3 nucleotides: TGTGCCAGCACAGGGAACCCCTCGAACACCGGGGAGCTGTTTTTT. It encodes CASTGNPSNTGELFF. This sequence joins TRBV7-8 and TRBJ2-2; TRBD1 might be the D (5 bases). With 7 bases removed from V and 0 bases from J, the gap between germline ends came to 12 bases. Germline CDR1 reads SGHVS; CDR2 reads FQNEAQ. The length of the CDR3 is 15 residues.

This clone showed up just once. V usage is TRBV6-6 and J usage is TRBJ2-2; maybe TRBD2 (6 bases). CDR3 size: 14 residues. V lost 5 bases, J lost 0 bases, and 7 bases lay in between. Germline V gene data show CDR1 as MNHNY and CDR2 as SVGAGI (reference sequence). In DNA, the CDR3 is TGTGCCAGCAGTCTAGCGCCGAACACCGGGGAGCTGTTTTTT. It encodes CASSLAPNTGELFF.

In regard to this clone: Being one base from a much bigger clone, this may be a read error. The V and J genes are TRBV5-5 and TRBJ2-3; D is ambiguous. The CDR3 contains 11 residues. Trimming pared 3 bases from V and 2 bases from J, leaving 1 base between. The germline CDR1 and CDR2 sequences are SGHKS and YYEKEE (reference sequence). The CDR3 spells CASSSTDTQYF. As DNA, the CDR3 is TGTGCCAGCAGCTCCACAGATACGCAGTATTTT.

The chain recombines TRBV7-9 with TRBJ2-7; 7 bases are a match to TRBD2. CDR1 is SEHNR, CDR2 FQNEAQ, per germline (reference sequence). This CDR3 has 16 residues. V gave up 5 bases and J gave up 4 bases; unmatched junction bases: 14. The CDR3 coding sequence is TGTGCCAGCAGCGCCCTGAGGGGCGGGGGACTGTACGAGCAGTACTTC. Amino acids: CASSALRGGGLYEQYF.

The chain has TRBV19 and TRBJ2-7; 7 bases line up with TRBD2. Looked up from germline, CDR1 is LNHDA and CDR2 is SQIVND (reference sequence). The CDR3 has 14 amino acids. Trimming at V came to 3 bases and at J to 1 base, leaving 3 bases not matched to a gene. The CDR3 protein is CASSITSASYEQYF. As DNA, the CDR3 is TGTGCCAGTAGTATTACTAGCGCTTCCTACGAGCAGTACTTC.

The chain carries TRBV13 and TRBJ2-2, with 12 bases fitting TRBD2. V shed 5 bases, J shed 6 bases, and the junction held 4 bases outside the gene matches. Germline CDR1 reads PRHDT; CDR2 reads FYEKMQ (reference sequence). The CDR3 runs 15 residues. CDR3: CASSLLAGGPGELFF. The CDR3 bases are TGTGCCAGCAGCCTACTAGCGGGAGGTCCCGGGGAGCTGTTTTTT.

This rearrangement joins TRBV11-2 to TRBJ2-5; tentative D call: TRBD2 (5 bases). V shed 2 bases and J shed 4 bases, with 8 bases lying between them. The CDR3 spans 13 residues. CDR1 SGHAT and CDR2 FQNNGV come from the germline V gene. In DNA, the CDR3 is TGTGCCAGCAGCTTACTAGAGGGAGAGACCCAGTACTTC. Protein: CASSLLEGETQYF. Full variable domain (outside the CDR3, taken from reference TRBV11-2 and TRBJ2-5): EAGVAQSPRYKIIEKRQSVAFWCNPISGHATLYWYQQILGQGPKLLIQFQNNGVVDDSQLPKDRFSAERLKGVDSTLKIQPAKLEDSAVYLCASSLLEGETQYFGPGTRLLVL.

This chain connects TRBV9 to TRBJ2-7; D is uncertain. Germline V gene lookup returns CDR1 SGDLS and CDR2 YYNGEE. The length of the CDR3 is 12 residues. With 4 bases removed from V and 3 bases from J, the gap between germline ends came to 8 bases. The CDR3 DNA follows: TGTGCCAGCAGCTCAGACGGCTACGAGCAGTACTTC. Translated: CASSSDGYEQYF.

This chain joins TRBV9 and TRBJ2-2, with 9 bases aligning to TRBD1. Trimming removed 3 bases from V and 7 bases from J; junction bases left unmatched: 10. Per the germline V gene, CDR1 is SGDLS and CDR2 is YYNGEE. The CDR3 is 16 residues long. The CDR3 DNA reads as TGTGCCAGCAGCGAGGGGACAGGGAAGGATGTCGGGGAGCTGTTTTTT. As protein: CASSEGTGKDVGELFF.

The chain uses TRBV9 and TRBJ2-1; no reliable D call. This CDR3 is built from 15 residues. CDR1 is SGDLS, CDR2 YYNGEE, per germline. V lost 4 bases, J lost 6 bases, and 17 bases lay in between. The CDR3 DNA sequence: TGTGCCAGCAGCTCTCCAACCTCGTGGCTCAATGAGCAGTTCTTC. Amino acid sequence: CASSSPTSWLNEQFF.

This chain connects TRBV7-2 to TRBJ2-1, with 9 bases lining up with TRBD1. This CDR3 region has 12 residues. J gave up 8 bases and V 5 bases, and 1 base lay outside the gene matches. Germline-derived CDR1 and CDR2 are SGHTA and FQGNSA. CDR3 DNA sequence: TGTGCCAGCAGCCACAGGGGGCATGAGCAGTTCTTC. This translates into CASSHRGHEQFF.